The 3 T cell receptor beta chains given below trace back to one sample, sequenced in a study of cytomegalovirus exposure and HLA in healthy donors (dated by TCRdb to about 2017). The library was prepared using the immunoSEQ multiplex PCR assay. For the multiplex PCR, a mixture combining 60 forward primers for TCR Vbeta segments and 13 reverse primers for TCR Jbeta segments was used. In TCRdb, the immuneACCESS table is reduced to in-frame sequences with V and J assigned. These tables do not hold every clone; where another copy was compared, an unresolved V gene accounts for under half, and the others remain unexplained. Counted in this sample were roughly 130,000 clones; about 80% of them appeared once. The ten top clones hold approximately 5% of the sample. Sequences were obtained from PBMCs. The origin of the receptors is a man aged 25-45 years in good health and CMV-seronegative.

The chain links TRBV2 to TRBJ2-7; TRBD2 might be the D (5 bases). V lost 3 bases, J lost 4 bases, and 7 bases lay in between. CDR3 length equals 12 residues. The V gene's germline CDR1 is SNHLY and CDR2 FYNNEI. The CDR3 protein is CASSDEGYEQYF. CDR3 bases: TGTGCCAGCAGTGACGAGGGATACGAGCAGTACTTC.

V and J are TRBV5-1 and TRBJ1-1; no clear D. Trimming left V 1 base short and J 5 bases short, with 9 bases between. The CDR3 length is 13 residues. The germline V gene has CDR1 SGHRS and CDR2 YFSETQ. CDR3 DNA: TGCGCCAGCAGCTTGCGGGGTCGGACTGAAGCTTTCTTT. This encodes CASSLRGRTEAFF.

The chain joins TRBV6-5 to TRBJ2-7; 8 nucleotides match TRBD2. The CDR3 extends over 14 amino acids. After removal of 6 bases from V and 3 bases from J, the junction contained 7 bases not matched to a gene. Germline V gene data show CDR1 as MNHEY and CDR2 as SVGAGI. The CDR3 loop reads CASRQRGKNYEQYF. The CDR3 DNA reads as TGTGCCAGCAGGCAGCGGGGGAAGAACTACGAGCAGTACTTC.